Following are 8 T cell receptor beta chains from one sample sequenced in a study of OX40 agonist ivuxolimab in advanced cancers. TCRdb keeps only in-frame clones here, not all; method: immunoSEQ multiplex PCR. The sample carries some 60,000 clones, about 87% recorded once. Source: CD4+ or CD8+ T cells sorted from blood, taken in a trial of the OX40 agonist ivuxolimab. Receptors were obtained from an adult with an advanced solid tumor such as melanoma, head and neck, liver or kidney cancer.

The chain is built from TRBV29-1 and TRBJ2-1; TRBD1 matches 7 bases. Germline assignment: CDR1 SQVTM and CDR2 ANQGSEA. The CDR3 sequence is 13 residues long. The J segment lost 6 bases and the V segment lost 3 bases, leaving 5 bases of the junction unmatched. CDR3 bases: TGCAGCGTTGACCCGACAGGGTCCAATGAGCAGTTCTTC. Translating gives CSVDPTGSNEQFF.

The chain uses TRBV6-1 and TRBJ2-2, with D perhaps matching TRBD2 (7 bases). Deletions cut 2 bases from V and 13 bases from J, with 20 bases between. Germline V gene sequence: CDR1 MNHNS, CDR2 SASEGT. The CDR3 is made up of 15 amino acids. Here the CDR3 DNA reads TGTGCCAGCAGTGAAACGGGGGCGGGGGCTCGAGGGCTGTTTTTT. This encodes CASSETGAGARGLFF.

The chain joins TRBV6-5 to TRBJ1-2, with a weak D call TRBD1 (5 bases). Germline loops: CDR1 MNHEY, CDR2 SVGAGI. CDR3 length: 14 amino acids. V lost 6 bases to trimming and J lost 5 bases, with 16 bases between them. CDR3 residues: CASSPDPGRYGYTF. The CDR3 bases are TGTGCCAGCAGCCCCGATCCGGGGCGGTATGGCTACACCTTC.

The gene calls are TRBV7-2 and TRBJ1-1, with no clear D. Trimming took 0 bases from V and 1 from J, leaving 6 bases between them. Germline V gene lookup returns CDR1 SGHTA and CDR2 FQGNSA. The CDR3 has 14 amino acids. CDR3 amino acids: CASSLATKNTEAFF. As DNA, the CDR3 is TGTGCCAGCAGCTTAGCGACGAAGAACACTGAAGCTTTCTTT.

The sample holds one count of this clone. The chain is built from TRBV7-8 and TRBJ1-6, with TRBD1 matching over 9 bases. The germline V gene encodes CDR1 SGHVS and CDR2 FQNEAQ. Trimming took 5 bases from V and 10 from J; bases not matched to a gene: 9. The CDR3 sequence is 15 residues long. The CDR3 DNA is TGTGCCAGCAGCGTCCACCGGGACAGGGTGTCACCCCTCCACTTT. It specifies CASSVHRDRVSPLHF.

J is TRBJ2-7 and V is TRBV5-1; the D gene is possibly TRBD2 (5 bases). V was cut by 0 bases and J by 7 bases, with 14 bases left in between. The CDR3 covers 14 residues. Germline V gives CDR1 SGHRS, CDR2 YFSETQ. CDR3 coding DNA: TGCGCCAGCAGCTTGGGATCGGGCCCGGGGGAGCAGTACTTC. Residues: CASSLGSGPGEQYF.

The chain uses TRBV27 and TRBJ1-2, with a possible D match to TRBD1 (5 bases). CDR1 is MNHEY, CDR2 SMNVEV, per germline (reference sequence). This CDR3 contains 13 residues. V lost 3 bases, J lost 4 bases, and 9 bases lay in between. CDR3 amino acids: CASSFQGPYGYTF. CDR3 sequence (DNA): TGTGCCAGCAGTTTTCAGGGTCCCTATGGCTACACCTTC.

This chain links TRBV7-9 with TRBJ1-1, with TRBD1 matching over 8 bases. The CDR3 is 14 amino acids. Per germline, CDR1 SEHNR and CDR2 FQNEAQ (reference sequence). V was pared by 1 base and J by 5 bases, with 3 bases of the junction left unmatched. The CDR3 loop is CASSLGTGRTEAFF. The DNA of the CDR3 is TGTGCCAGCAGCTTAGGGACAGGGAGGACTGAAGCTTTCTTT.